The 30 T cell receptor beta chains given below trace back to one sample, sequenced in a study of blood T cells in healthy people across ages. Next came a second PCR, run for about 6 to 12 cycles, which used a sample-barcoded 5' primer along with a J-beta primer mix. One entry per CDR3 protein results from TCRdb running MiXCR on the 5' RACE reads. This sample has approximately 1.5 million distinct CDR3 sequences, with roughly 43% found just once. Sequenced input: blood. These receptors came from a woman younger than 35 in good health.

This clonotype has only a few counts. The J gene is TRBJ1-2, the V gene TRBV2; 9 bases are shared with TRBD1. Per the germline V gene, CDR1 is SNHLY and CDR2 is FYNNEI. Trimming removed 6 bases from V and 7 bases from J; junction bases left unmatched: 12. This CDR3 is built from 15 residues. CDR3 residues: CASSAGTGRGSGYTF. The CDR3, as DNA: TGTGCCAGCAGCGCCGGGACAGGGCGGGGGTCTGGCTACACCTTC.

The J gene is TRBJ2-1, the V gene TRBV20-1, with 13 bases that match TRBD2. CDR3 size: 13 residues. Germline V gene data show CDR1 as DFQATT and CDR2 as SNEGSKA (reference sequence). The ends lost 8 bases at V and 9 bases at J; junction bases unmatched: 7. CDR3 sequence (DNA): TGCAGTAAGGGACTAGCGGGAATTAGTGAGCAGTTCTTC. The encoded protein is CSKGLAGISEQFF.

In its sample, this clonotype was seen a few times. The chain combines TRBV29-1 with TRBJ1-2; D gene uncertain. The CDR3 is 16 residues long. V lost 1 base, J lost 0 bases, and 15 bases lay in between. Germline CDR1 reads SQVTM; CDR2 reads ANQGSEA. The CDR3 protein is CSVEAWAGRTNYGYTF. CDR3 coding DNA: TGCAGCGTTGAAGCATGGGCCGGCCGTACTAACTATGGCTACACCTTC.

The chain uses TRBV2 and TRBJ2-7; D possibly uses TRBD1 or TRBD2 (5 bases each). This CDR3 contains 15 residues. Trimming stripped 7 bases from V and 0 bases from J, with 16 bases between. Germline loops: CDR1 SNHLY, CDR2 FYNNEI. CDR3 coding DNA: TGTGCCAGCATTCGGAGTGTCGGGACCTCCTACGAGCAGTACTTC. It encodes CASIRSVGTSYEQYF.

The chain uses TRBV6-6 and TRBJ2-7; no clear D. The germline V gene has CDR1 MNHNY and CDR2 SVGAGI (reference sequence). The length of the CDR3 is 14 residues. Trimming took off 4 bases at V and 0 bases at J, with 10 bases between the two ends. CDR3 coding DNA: TGTGCCAGCAGTTCCCCGGTCAACTCCTACGAGCAGTACTTC. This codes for CASSSPVNSYEQYF.

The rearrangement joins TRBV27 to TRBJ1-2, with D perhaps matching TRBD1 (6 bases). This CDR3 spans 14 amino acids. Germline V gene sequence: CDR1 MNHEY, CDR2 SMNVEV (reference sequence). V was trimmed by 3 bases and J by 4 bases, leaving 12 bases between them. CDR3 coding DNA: TGTGCCAGCAGTTTGGGACAATTTAGCTATGGCTACACCTTC. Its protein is CASSLGQFSYGYTF.

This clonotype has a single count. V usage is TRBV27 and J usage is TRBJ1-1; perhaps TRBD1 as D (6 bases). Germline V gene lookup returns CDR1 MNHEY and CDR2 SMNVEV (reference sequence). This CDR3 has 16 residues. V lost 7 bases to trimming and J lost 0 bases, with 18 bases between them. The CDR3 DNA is TGTGCCAGCATCCGAGTTAGGGGGAGCATGAACACTGAAGCTTTCTTT. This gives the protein CASIRVRGSMNTEAFF.

The CDR3 nucleotides are TGTGCCAGCAGTCCCATCGATAGCAATCAGCCCCAGCATTTT. Translating it yields CASSPIDSNQPQHF. The chain employs TRBV27 and TRBJ1-5; no firm D call. The CDR3 runs 14 residues. Deletions cut 5 bases from V and 0 bases from J, with 8 bases between. Germline CDR1 is MNHEY and CDR2 is SMNVEV (reference sequence).

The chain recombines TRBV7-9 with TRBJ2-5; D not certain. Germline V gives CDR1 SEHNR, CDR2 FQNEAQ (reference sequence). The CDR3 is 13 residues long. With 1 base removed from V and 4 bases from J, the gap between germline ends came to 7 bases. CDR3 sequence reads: CASSLGRLETQYF. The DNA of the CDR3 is TGTGCCAGCAGCTTAGGTCGGCTAGAGACCCAGTACTTC.

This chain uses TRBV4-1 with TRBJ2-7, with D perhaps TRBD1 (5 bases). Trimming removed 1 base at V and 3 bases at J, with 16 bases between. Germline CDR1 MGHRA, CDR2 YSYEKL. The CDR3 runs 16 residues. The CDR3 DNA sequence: TGCGCCAGCAGCCAAGGTTACACAGGAGTTGGCTACGAGCAGTACTTC. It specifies CASSQGYTGVGYEQYF.

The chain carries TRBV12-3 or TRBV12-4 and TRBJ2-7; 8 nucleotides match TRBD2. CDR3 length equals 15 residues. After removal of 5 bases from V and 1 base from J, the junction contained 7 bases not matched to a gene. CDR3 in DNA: TGTGCCAGCAGTCCCCCCAGCGGGGGTTCCTACGAGCAGTACTTC. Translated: CASSPPSGGSYEQYF.

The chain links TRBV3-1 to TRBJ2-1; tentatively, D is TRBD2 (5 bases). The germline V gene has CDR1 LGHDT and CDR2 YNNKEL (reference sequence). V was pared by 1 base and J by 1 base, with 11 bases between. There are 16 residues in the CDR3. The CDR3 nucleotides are TGTGCCAGCAGCCAAGGTCGCAGGAGGTCCTACAATGAGCAGTTCTTC. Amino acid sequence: CASSQGRRRSYNEQFF.

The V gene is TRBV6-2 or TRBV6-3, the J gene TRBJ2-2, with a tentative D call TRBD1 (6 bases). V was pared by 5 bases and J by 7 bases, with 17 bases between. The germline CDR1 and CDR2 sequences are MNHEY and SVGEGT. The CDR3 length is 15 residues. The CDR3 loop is CASSTTRGTVGELFF. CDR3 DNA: TGTGCCAGCAGTACCACGAGGGGGACGGTCGGGGAGCTGTTTTTT.

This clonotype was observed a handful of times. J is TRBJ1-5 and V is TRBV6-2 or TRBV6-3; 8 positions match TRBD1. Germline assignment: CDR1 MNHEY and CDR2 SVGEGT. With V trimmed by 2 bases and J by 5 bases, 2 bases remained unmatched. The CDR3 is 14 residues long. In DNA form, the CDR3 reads TGTGCCAGCAGTTACAAGACAGGGGATCAGCCCCAGCATTTT. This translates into CASSYKTGDQPQHF.

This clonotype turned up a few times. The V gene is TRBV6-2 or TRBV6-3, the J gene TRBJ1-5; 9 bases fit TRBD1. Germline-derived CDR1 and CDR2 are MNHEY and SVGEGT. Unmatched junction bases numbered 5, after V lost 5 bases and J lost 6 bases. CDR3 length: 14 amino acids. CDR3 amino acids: CASSEQGAAQPQHF. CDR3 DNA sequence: TGTGCCAGCAGTGAACAGGGGGCAGCTCAGCCCCAGCATTTT.

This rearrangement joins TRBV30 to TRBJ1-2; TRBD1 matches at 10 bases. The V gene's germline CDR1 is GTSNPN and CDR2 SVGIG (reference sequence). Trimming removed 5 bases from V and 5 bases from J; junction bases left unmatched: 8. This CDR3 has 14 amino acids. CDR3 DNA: TGTGCCTGGTTGACCGGGACAGGGGAATATGGCTACACCTTC. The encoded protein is CAWLTGTGEYGYTF.

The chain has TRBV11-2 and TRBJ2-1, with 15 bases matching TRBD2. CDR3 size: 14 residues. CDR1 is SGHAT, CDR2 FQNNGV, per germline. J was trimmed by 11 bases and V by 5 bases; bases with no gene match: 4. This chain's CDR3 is CASSAGLAGGQQFF. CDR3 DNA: TGTGCCAGCAGCGCCGGACTAGCGGGAGGGCAGCAGTTCTTC.

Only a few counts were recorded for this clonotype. The CDR3: CSAPPDGTDTQYF. The CDR3 nucleotides are TGCAGTGCCCCCCCCGACGGTACGGATACGCAGTATTTT. This chain links TRBV20-1 with TRBJ2-3; D is ambiguous. The CDR3 loop spans 13 amino acids. CDR1 DFQATT and CDR2 SNEGSKA come from the germline V gene (reference sequence). Trimming took 6 bases from V and 6 from J, leaving 16 bases between them.

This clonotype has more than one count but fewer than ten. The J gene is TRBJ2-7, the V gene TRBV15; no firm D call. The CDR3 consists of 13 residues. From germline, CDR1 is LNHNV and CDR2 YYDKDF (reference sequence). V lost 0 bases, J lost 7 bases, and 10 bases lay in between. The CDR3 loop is CATSRDVKDEQYF. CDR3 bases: TGTGCCACCAGCAGAGATGTTAAGGATGAGCAGTACTTC.

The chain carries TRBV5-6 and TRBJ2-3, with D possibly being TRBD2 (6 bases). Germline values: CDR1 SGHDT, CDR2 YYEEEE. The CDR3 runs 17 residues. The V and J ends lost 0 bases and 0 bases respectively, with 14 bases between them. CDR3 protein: CASSLAAGLPSTDTQYF. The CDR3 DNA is TGTGCCAGCAGCTTGGCGGCTGGACTACCTAGCACAGATACGCAGTATTTT. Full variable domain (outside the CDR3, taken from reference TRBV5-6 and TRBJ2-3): DAGVTQSPTHLIKTRGQQVTLRCSPKSGHDTVSWYQQALGQGPQFIFQYYEEEERQRGNFPDRFSGHQFPNYSSELNVNALLLGDSALYLCASSLAAGLPSTDTQYFGPGTRLTVL.

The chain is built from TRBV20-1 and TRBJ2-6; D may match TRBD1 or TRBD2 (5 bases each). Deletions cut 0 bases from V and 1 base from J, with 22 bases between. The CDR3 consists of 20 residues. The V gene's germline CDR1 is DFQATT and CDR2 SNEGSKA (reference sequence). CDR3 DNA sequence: TGCAGTGCTAGAGATTTACAAAGGCCCGGGACGCCATCTGGGGCCAACGTCCTGACTTTC. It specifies CSARDLQRPGTPSGANVLTF.

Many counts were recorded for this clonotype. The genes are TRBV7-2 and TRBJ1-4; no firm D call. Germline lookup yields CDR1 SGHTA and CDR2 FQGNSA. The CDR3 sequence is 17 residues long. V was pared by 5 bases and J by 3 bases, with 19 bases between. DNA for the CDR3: TGTGCCAGCAGCCCCGGAGCGATCCTAACCTCTAATGAAAAACTGTTTTTT. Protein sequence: CASSPGAILTSNEKLFF.

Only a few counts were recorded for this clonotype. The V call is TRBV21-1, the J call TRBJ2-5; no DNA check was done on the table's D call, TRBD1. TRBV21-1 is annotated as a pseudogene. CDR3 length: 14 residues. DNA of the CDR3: TGTGCCAGCAGCAAAAACAGGGGGGAAGAGACCCAGTACTTC. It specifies CASSKNRGEETQYF.

The CDR3 reads CASSQGRQGYEQYF. DNA for the CDR3: TGCGCCAGCAGCCAAGGCCGACAGGGTTACGAGCAGTACTTC. This chain joins TRBV4-3 and TRBJ2-7; 7 bases fit TRBD1. CDR1 is LGHNA, CDR2 YSLEER, per germline. V shed 1 base, J shed 4 bases, and the junction held 4 bases outside the gene matches. CDR3 length: 14 amino acids.

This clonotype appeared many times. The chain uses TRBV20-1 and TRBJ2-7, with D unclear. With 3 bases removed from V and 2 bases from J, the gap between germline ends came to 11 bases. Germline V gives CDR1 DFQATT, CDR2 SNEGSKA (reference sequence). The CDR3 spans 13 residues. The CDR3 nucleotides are TGCAGTGCTAGTTTGGGGTTACCCTACGAGCAGTACTTC. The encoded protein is CSASLGLPYEQYF.

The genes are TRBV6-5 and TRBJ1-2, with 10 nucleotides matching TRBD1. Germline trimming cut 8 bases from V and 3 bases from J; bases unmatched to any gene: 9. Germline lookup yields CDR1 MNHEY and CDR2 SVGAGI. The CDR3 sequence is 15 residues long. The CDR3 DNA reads TGTGCCAGCGGATCTCACGGACAGGGGGACTATGGCTACACCTTC. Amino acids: CASGSHGQGDYGYTF.

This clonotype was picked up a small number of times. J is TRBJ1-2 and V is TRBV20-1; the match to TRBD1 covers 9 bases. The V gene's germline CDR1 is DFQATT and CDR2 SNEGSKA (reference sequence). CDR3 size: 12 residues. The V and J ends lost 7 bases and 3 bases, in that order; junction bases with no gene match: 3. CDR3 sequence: CSGTGVDYGYTF. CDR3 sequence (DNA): TGCAGTGGGACAGGGGTCGACTATGGCTACACCTTC.

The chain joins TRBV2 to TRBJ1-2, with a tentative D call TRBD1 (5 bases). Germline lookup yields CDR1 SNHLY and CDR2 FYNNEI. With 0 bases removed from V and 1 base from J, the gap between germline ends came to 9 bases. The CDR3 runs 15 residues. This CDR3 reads CASSEAGTDNYGYTF. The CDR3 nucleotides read TGTGCCAGCAGTGAAGCCGGGACGGATAACTATGGCTACACCTTC.

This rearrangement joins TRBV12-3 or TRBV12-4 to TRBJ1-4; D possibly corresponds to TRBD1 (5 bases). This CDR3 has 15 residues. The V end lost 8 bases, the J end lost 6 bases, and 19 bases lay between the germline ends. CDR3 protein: CASQKRGASYEKLFF. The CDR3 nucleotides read TGTGCCAGCCAAAAAAGGGGCGCCTCGTATGAAAAACTGTTTTTT.

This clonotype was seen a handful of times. CDR3 sequence: CSAIAGGRYQETQYF. Here the CDR3 DNA reads TGCAGTGCTATAGCGGGGGGCAGGTACCAAGAGACCCAGTACTTC. V and J are TRBV20-1 and TRBJ2-5; 10 nucleotides line up with TRBD2. The CDR3 totals 15 residues. Germline values: CDR1 DFQATT, CDR2 SNEGSKA (reference sequence). Unmatched junction bases numbered 5, after V lost 4 bases and J lost 0 bases.